These 32 T cell receptor beta chains came from one sample sequenced in a study of blood T cells in healthy people across ages. Primed by a sample-barcoded 5' primer and a J-beta primer mix, a second PCR proceeded for 7 to 11 cycles. TCRdb reprocessed the 5' RACE reads with MiXCR, giving one entry per CDR3 protein. The sample shows over a million distinct CDR3 sequences, 45% of them seen only once. Sequencing was performed on blood. The receptors stem from a woman aged 55-70 years in good health.

J is TRBJ2-7 and V is TRBV28; TRBD1 agrees at 9 bases. Trimming removed 2 bases from V and 2 bases from J; junction bases left unmatched: 7. The CDR3 totals 16 residues. The V gene's germline CDR1 is MDHEN and CDR2 SYDVKM. The CDR3 sequence is CASSLDIGDRAYEQYF. The DNA for the CDR3 is TGTGCCAGCAGTTTAGACATAGGGGACAGGGCCTACGAGCAGTACTTC. Full variable domain (remainder filled in from reference TRBV28 and TRBJ2-7): DVKVTQSSRYLVKRTGEKVFLECVQDMDHENMFWYRQDPGLGLRLIYFSYDVKMKEKGDIPEGYSVSREKKERFSLILESASTNQTSMYLCASSLDIGDRAYEQYFGPGTRLTVT.

The chain is built from TRBV2 and TRBJ1-5, with D maybe TRBD1 (5 bases). In germline, CDR1 is SNHLY, CDR2 FYNNEI. V was trimmed by 0 bases and J by 3 bases, leaving 9 bases between them. This CDR3 comprises 15 residues. The CDR3 DNA reads TGTGCCAGCAGTGAAGCGGCAGGGCTCAATCAGCCCCAGCATTTT. Protein product: CASSEAAGLNQPQHF.

The V and J genes are TRBV29-1 and TRBJ2-1; a possible D gene is TRBD2 (5 bases). V lost 7 bases and J 9 bases, leaving 10 bases between the germline ends. CDR3 size: 10 residues. Germline values: CDR1 SQVTM, CDR2 ANQGSEA. Written as DNA, the CDR3 is TGCAGCGCCACTAGACCTGAGCAGTTCTTC. Protein: CSATRPEQFF.

The chain joins TRBV3-1 to TRBJ2-1; D might be TRBD1 (5 bases). The CDR3 runs to 15 residues. Germline CDR1 is LGHDT and CDR2 is YNNKEL (reference sequence). Deletions cut 4 bases from V and 10 bases from J, with 20 bases between. The DNA for the CDR3 is TGTGCCAGCAGCCCTATAGACAGTCTCCTAAGCGAGCAGTTCTTC. Amino acids: CASSPIDSLLSEQFF.

V and J are TRBV9 and TRBJ2-5, with TRBD2 matching over 8 bases. The CDR3 loop spans 16 amino acids. The ends lost 1 base at V and 2 bases at J; junction bases unmatched: 7. CDR1 is SGDLS, CDR2 YYNGEE, per germline. CDR3 nucleotide sequence: TGTGCCAGCAGCGTAACCGGGAGGGCCTGGCAAGAGACCCAGTACTTC. Its translation: CASSVTGRAWQETQYF.

V usage is TRBV7-8 and J usage is TRBJ2-5; 9 bases map to TRBD2. CDR3 size: 16 residues. The trim removed 1 base at V and 5 bases at J, leaving 8 bases unmatched. Germline CDR1 is SGHVS and CDR2 is FQNEAQ. The CDR3 DNA reads as TGTGCCAGCAGCTTAGTTGAGCGGGAGGTGTATGAGACCCAGTACTTC. Translating gives CASSLVEREVYETQYF.

This clonotype was counted between two and nine times. The chain carries TRBV10-3 and TRBJ1-2; D might be TRBD1 (6 bases). Trimming removed 5 bases from V and 6 bases from J, with 10 bases in between. The CDR3 covers 12 residues. Germline CDR1 reads ENHRY; CDR2 reads SYGVKD. In DNA form, the CDR3 reads TGTGCCATCAGTTATGCAGGGGATGGCTACACCTTC. It translates to CAISYAGDGYTF.

This CDR3 is CASSQKEGGTGEEKLFF. For the CDR3, the DNA is TGTGCCAGCAGCCAAAAAGAAGGAGGGACAGGCGAGGAAAAACTGTTTTTT. The chain is built from TRBV4-2 and TRBJ1-4; 8 nucleotides agree with TRBD1. V lost 2 bases to trimming and J lost 8 bases; unmatched junction nucleotides: 13. Germline lookup yields CDR1 LGHNA and CDR2 YNFKEQ. The CDR3 contains 17 residues.

The CDR3 DNA follows: TGCAGTGCTCTCGACAGACTTAGCACAGATACGCAGTATTTT. Residues: CSALDRLSTDTQYF. The genes are TRBV20-1 and TRBJ2-3, with a possible D match to TRBD1 (5 bases). Germline lookup yields CDR1 DFQATT and CDR2 SNEGSKA (reference sequence). The CDR3 is 14 residues long. Trimming stripped 5 bases from V and 0 bases from J, with 12 bases between.

A remark on this clonotype: Compared with germline, one end of the junction differs, possibly owing to a read error. The chain employs TRBV7-3 and TRBJ2-6, with D unresolved. Germline values: CDR1 SGHTA, CDR2 FQGTGA. The CDR3 totals 13 residues. CDR3 coding DNA: TGTGCCAACAGCTCCTCTGGGGCCAACGTCCTGACTTTC. Translating gives CANSSSGANVLTF.

The rearrangement uses TRBV5-1 and TRBJ2-7; 12 positions agree with TRBD2. The CDR3 runs to 13 residues. Looked up from germline, CDR1 is SGHRS and CDR2 is YFSETQ. J lost 5 bases, V lost 7 bases, and 4 bases had no gene match. As DNA, the CDR3 is TGCGCCAGCGACGGACTAGCGGGACACGAGCAGTACTTC. Protein: CASDGLAGHEQYF.

The gene calls are TRBV27 and TRBJ1-1, with TRBD1 as a possible D gene (5 bases). Trimming left V 4 bases short and J 5 bases short, with 11 bases between. CDR1 is MNHEY and CDR2 is SMNVEV in the germline V gene (reference sequence). The CDR3 length is 13 residues. For the CDR3, the DNA is TGTGCCAGCAGTTGTCGGGGGAGGACTGAAGCTTTCTTT. This encodes CASSCRGRTEAFF.

The chain couples TRBV6-6 to TRBJ1-1; D unresolved. Looked up from germline, CDR1 is MNHNY and CDR2 is SVGAGI (reference sequence). The CDR3 runs 14 residues. Between the trimmed V and J ends, which lost 5 bases and 4 bases, there was a span of 14 bases. The CDR3 nucleotides are TGTGCCAGCAGTGAGGGCGGGTGGGGCACTGAAGCTTTCTTT. Amino acid sequence: CASSEGGWGTEAFF.

This clonotype was recorded a few times. The V and J genes are TRBV4-2 and TRBJ2-1; no clear D. The CDR3 consists of 15 residues. Trimming took 3 bases from V and 1 from J, leaving 10 bases between them. Germline V gene sequence: CDR1 LGHNA, CDR2 YNFKEQ. The DNA of the CDR3 is TGTGCCAGCAGCCAGAACCCCCAGTCCTACAATGAGCAGTTCTTC. Its translation: CASSQNPQSYNEQFF.

The chain joins TRBV29-1 to TRBJ2-7, with D possibly being TRBD1 or TRBD2 (5 bases each). Germline V gene lookup returns CDR1 SQVTM and CDR2 ANQGSEA. The CDR3 consists of 14 residues. V was cut by 4 bases and J by 1 base, with 14 bases left in between. Here the CDR3 reads CSVVGDTKSYEQYF. The CDR3 nucleotides read TGCAGCGTTGTGGGGGATACGAAGTCCTACGAGCAGTACTTC.

V gene TRBV7-6 combines with J gene TRBJ1-6, with 11 bases identical to TRBD1. The V gene's germline CDR1 is SGHVS and CDR2 FNYEAQ. The CDR3 sequence is 17 residues long. V was pared by 1 base and J by 5 bases, with 4 bases of the junction left unmatched. CDR3 in DNA: TGTGCCAGCAGCTTAGTGGACAGGGGGCGTAATAATTCACCCCTCCACTTT. Its protein product is CASSLVDRGRNNSPLHF.

V usage is TRBV3-1 and J usage is TRBJ2-1, with no clear D. This CDR3 region has 16 residues. V lost 1 base, J lost 6 bases, and 16 bases lay in between. The germline V gene has CDR1 LGHDT and CDR2 YNNKEL (reference sequence). As DNA, the CDR3 is TGTGCCAGCAGCCAAGTCGCTGGTAGTTCGGTCAATGAGCAGTTCTTC. Encoded protein: CASSQVAGSSVNEQFF.

This clonotype appeared many times. The chain uses TRBV4-1 and TRBJ2-1; D is undetermined. The length of the CDR3 is 15 residues. Germline CDR1 is MGHRA and CDR2 is YSYEKL. V was cut by 6 bases and J by 7 bases, with 19 bases left in between. This chain's CDR3 is CASSDTEAQRNEQFF. CDR3 in DNA: TGCGCCAGCAGTGATACAGAGGCCCAGAGGAATGAGCAGTTCTTC.

This clonotype was observed a few times. The rearrangement uses TRBV29-1 and TRBJ2-1, with TRBD2 identical over 8 bases. Germline CDR1 reads SQVTM; CDR2 reads ANQGSEA. CDR3 size: 14 residues. V lost 4 bases, J lost 6 bases, and 8 bases stayed unmatched. Here the CDR3 reads CSVVVAGRGNEQFF. The CDR3 DNA sequence: TGCAGCGTTGTGGTAGCGGGACGGGGCAATGAGCAGTTCTTC.

The chain joins TRBV10-3 to TRBJ2-2; 7 nucleotides match TRBD2. This CDR3 is 14 amino acids long. The junction had 9 bases not matched to a gene; V was cut back by 4 bases and J by 10 bases. Germline assignment: CDR1 ENHRY and CDR2 SYGVKD. Here the CDR3 reads CAISVPGGSVELFF. The CDR3, as DNA: TGTGCCATCAGTGTGCCGGGAGGATCGGTGGAGCTGTTTTTT.

The table lists this clonotype with a few counts. The chain employs TRBV27 and TRBJ2-1; D is undetermined. This CDR3 contains 14 residues. V was trimmed by 2 bases and J by 4 bases, leaving 9 bases between them. The germline V gene has CDR1 MNHEY and CDR2 SMNVEV (reference sequence). The CDR3 loop reads CASSLVSGYNEQFF. CDR3 in DNA: TGTGCCAGCAGTTTAGTGTCTGGGTACAATGAGCAGTTCTTC.

The chain has TRBV6-6 and TRBJ1-2; 12 bases align to TRBD1. The CDR3 runs to 15 residues. Trimming at V came to 0 bases and at J to 6 bases, leaving 2 bases not matched to a gene. Germline-derived CDR1 and CDR2 are MNHNY and SVGAGI (reference sequence). The CDR3 DNA follows: TGTGCCAGCAGTTACTCCGGGACAGGGGGCAATGGCTACACCTTC. It is translated as CASSYSGTGGNGYTF.

The rearrangement uses TRBV11-2 and TRBJ2-4; 7 bases line up with TRBD2. The V segment lost 3 bases and the J segment 6 bases; nucleotides outside the gene matches: 11. CDR1 and CDR2 (germline): SGHAT, FQNNGV. This CDR3 spans 16 amino acids. The CDR3 loop is CASSFLPGGLGNIQYF. CDR3 coding DNA: TGTGCCAGCAGCTTTTTACCGGGAGGCTTAGGAAACATTCAGTACTTC.

The chain combines TRBV13 with TRBJ2-5; 7 bases map to TRBD1. Trimming removed 2 bases from V and 7 bases from J; junction bases left unmatched: 10. Germline V lookup: CDR1 PRHDT, CDR2 FYEKMQ (reference sequence). The CDR3 extends over 15 amino acids. The CDR3 DNA is TGTGCCAGCAGCTTACCCGGACAGGCCGTGGGGACCCAGTACTTC. Translation: CASSLPGQAVGTQYF.

The chain uses TRBV25-1 and TRBJ1-5, with 7 bases identical to TRBD1. Germline-derived CDR1 and CDR2 are MGHDK and SYGVNS. Trimming took 4 bases from V and 0 from J; bases not matched to a gene: 3. The CDR3 contains 15 residues. CDR3 DNA: TGTGCCAGCAGTGGACAGGGCCTTAGCAATCAGCCCCAGCATTTT. Amino acid sequence: CASSGQGLSNQPQHF. Full variable domain (missing parts from reference TRBV25-1 and TRBJ1-5): EADIYQTPRYLVIGTGKKITLECSQTMGHDKMYWYQQDPGMELHLIHYSYGVNSTEKGDLSSESTVSRIRTEHFPLTLESARPSHTSQYLCASSGQGLSNQPQHFGDGTRLSIL.

The V gene is TRBV24-1, the J gene TRBJ2-5, with a tentative D call TRBD2 (5 bases). V was clipped by 3 bases and J by 3 bases, with 13 bases between them. This CDR3 spans 15 amino acids. The germline V gene encodes CDR1 KGHDR and CDR2 SFDVKD. The CDR3, as DNA: TGTGCCACCAGTGATAGCGGATCACATAAAGAGACCCAGTACTTC. This sequence encodes CATSDSGSHKETQYF.

V usage is TRBV28 and J usage is TRBJ1-2; 7 bases are shared with TRBD1. Germline V gene sequence: CDR1 MDHEN, CDR2 SYDVKM. J gave up 1 base and V 2 bases, and 1 base lay outside the gene matches. The CDR3 sequence is 14 residues long. CDR3 sequence (DNA): TGTGCCAGCAGTTTACAGGGGGATAACTATGGCTACACCTTC. Translated, it gives CASSLQGDNYGYTF.

Only a few counts were recorded for this clonotype. The gene calls are TRBV7-2 and TRBJ1-2; D is undetermined. This CDR3 is 14 amino acids long. The germline CDR1 and CDR2 sequences are SGHTA and FQGNSA. V was cut by 1 base and J by 8 bases, with 14 bases left in between. The CDR3 nucleotides are TGTGCCAGCAGCTTAGGCCCGGGGAGAGAGGGCTACACCTTC. It specifies CASSLGPGREGYTF. Combining the CDR3 with reference TRBV7-2 and TRBJ1-2 gives the whole variable domain GAGVSQSPSNKVTEKGKDVELRCDPISGHTALYWYRQSLGQGLEFLIYFQGNSAPDKSGLPSDRFSAERTGGSVSTLTIQRTQQEDSAVYLCASSLGPGREGYTFGSGTRLTVV.

This chain links TRBV11-2 with TRBJ1-1; the D is unclear. The length of the CDR3 is 13 residues. Germline values: CDR1 SGHAT, CDR2 FQNNGV. Trimming cost V 5 bases and J 0 bases, with 7 bases left between them. CDR3 protein: CASSPFMNTEAFF. DNA for the CDR3: TGTGCCAGCAGCCCCTTCATGAACACTGAAGCTTTCTTT.

V usage is TRBV29-1 and J usage is TRBJ2-6; TRBD2 might be the D (6 bases). Germline values: CDR1 SQVTM, CDR2 ANQGSEA. The V and J ends lost 6 bases and 2 bases respectively, with 14 bases between them. This CDR3 has 15 residues. CDR3 sequence: CSVNLAGTGANVLTF. The CDR3 DNA sequence: TGCAGCGTCAACTTGGCGGGGACTGGGGCCAACGTCCTGACTTTC.

The rearrangement uses TRBV9 and TRBJ2-1; TRBD1 matches at 9 bases. The J call may be faulty, since TRBJ2-7 better matches the DNA end. Germline V gene lookup returns CDR1 SGDLS and CDR2 YYNGEE. The CDR3 consists of 16 residues. CDR3: CASSVAGTGTYNEQYF. In DNA form, the CDR3 reads TGTGCCAGCAGCGTAGCTGGGACAGGGACCTACAATGAGCAGTACTTC.

As to this clonotype: Its ends do not fully match the called genes, so a read error is possible. The chain uses TRBV27 and TRBJ2-7, with unresolved D. The germline V gene has CDR1 MNHEY and CDR2 SMNVEV (reference sequence). The CDR3 has 16 residues. Here the CDR3 reads CAGSPTRGGSIYEQYF. The CDR3 DNA reads as TGTGCCGGCAGCCCAACCAGAGGTGGATCTATCTACGAGCAGTACTTC.